The 18 T cell receptor beta chains in this list originate from one sample, sequenced in a study of shared clonotypes between healthy human individuals. Only in-frame clones appear in the TCRdb table, and some are missing; sequencing was by immunoSEQ multiplex PCR. The sample carries 850,000 to 1,200,000 clones, roughly 75% recorded once. Material: memory CD4+ T cells sorted from blood. Subset: CD45RA-negative fraction. These receptors originate from a young man in good health.

This clone was seen once. The CDR3 spells CASSSNTGGYTF. As DNA, the CDR3 is TGTGCCAGCAGTTCCAACACGGGGGGCTACACCTTC. The chain has TRBV28 and TRBJ1-2; D gene uncertain. The CDR3 is made up of 12 amino acids. The ends were cut back, 4 bases at V and 8 bases at J, with 11 bases in the middle. CDR1 is MDHEN and CDR2 is SYDVKM in the germline V gene.

The V and J genes are TRBV6-1 and TRBJ2-3, with a weak D call TRBD1 (5 bases). This CDR3 has 15 amino acids. The V and J ends lost 7 bases and 0 bases respectively, with 14 bases between them. Per germline, CDR1 MNHNS and CDR2 SASEGT. CDR3 sequence reads: CASKQARSSTDTQYF. CDR3 sequence (DNA): TGTGCCAGCAAACAGGCTCGTTCTAGCACAGATACGCAGTATTTT.

The rearrangement uses TRBV5-5 and TRBJ1-2; the D gene is possibly TRBD1 (5 bases). This CDR3 is built from 15 residues. Trimming shortened V by 4 bases and J by 0 bases, and 13 bases separated the two germline ends. Germline V gives CDR1 SGHKS, CDR2 YYEKEE (reference sequence). The CDR3 reads CASSPTVTANYGYTF. The CDR3 DNA follows: TGTGCCAGCAGCCCAACAGTGACAGCTAACTATGGCTACACCTTC.

The chain uses TRBV10-3 and TRBJ1-2; D not certain. Per the germline V gene, CDR1 is ENHRY and CDR2 is SYGVKD. The CDR3 runs to 13 residues. V was cut by 3 bases and J by 5 bases, with 10 bases left in between. The CDR3 here is CAISDGREYGYTF. The CDR3 region has the DNA TGTGCCATCAGTGACGGCAGAGAATATGGCTACACCTTC.

To note about this clone: At one boundary the junction diverges from the germline segment, which might be a read error. J is TRBJ2-5 and V is TRBV7-7, with a possible D match to TRBD2 (7 bases). The CDR3 has 16 amino acids. Germline values: CDR1 SSHAT, CDR2 FNYEAQ (reference sequence). The DNA of the CDR3 is TGTGCTAGCAGCTTAGGGGGGGGACATTTTCAAGAGACCCAGTACTTC. Its translation: CASSLGGGHFQETQYF.

This clone was picked up one time. V usage is TRBV5-8 and J usage is TRBJ1-2, with D unresolved. The CDR3 has 13 residues. Germline CDR1 SGHTS, CDR2 YDEGEE. Trimming took off 6 bases at V and 4 bases at J, with 13 bases between the two ends. This CDR3 reads CASTESSFYGYTF. The CDR3 DNA follows: TGTGCCAGCACCGAAAGTAGTTTCTATGGCTACACCTTC.

This clone came up once. The V gene is TRBV7-3, the J gene TRBJ2-2; no clear D gene. Germline V gene data show CDR1 as SGHTA and CDR2 as FQGTGA. The CDR3 spans 15 residues. V was trimmed by 4 bases and J by 2 bases, leaving 11 bases between them. CDR3 DNA sequence: TGTGCCAGCAGCTCGACCGGGCATAACACCGGGGAGCTGTTTTTT. Translation gives CASSSTGHNTGELFF.

The rearrangement joins TRBV5-6 to TRBJ2-3; D gene uncertain. CDR3 length: 15 residues. Trimming left V 0 bases short and J 1 base short, with 9 bases between. Germline loops: CDR1 SGHDT, CDR2 YYEEEE. CDR3 coding DNA: TGTGCCAGCAGCTTGGATACTCGCGGCACAGATACGCAGTATTTT. This codes for CASSLDTRGTDTQYF.

The V call is TRBV6-6, the J call TRBJ2-7; TRBD1 matches at 12 bases. The CDR3 is 15 residues long. Germline assignment: CDR1 MNHNY and CDR2 SVGAGI (reference sequence). V lost 5 bases and J lost 6; bases outside the gene matches: 8. Here the CDR3 DNA reads TGTGCCAGCAGTAGGCCGGGACAGGGGGCGGTCGAGCAGTACTTC. Translation gives CASSRPGQGAVEQYF.

The genes are TRBV18 and TRBJ1-3; D is unresolved. Germline CDR1 KGHSH, CDR2 LQKENI. Trimming shortened V by 6 bases and J by 5 bases, and 14 bases separated the two germline ends. This CDR3 has 14 amino acids. The CDR3 here is CASSRAEGRNTIYF. The CDR3 DNA follows: TGTGCCAGCTCCCGCGCCGAGGGAAGAAACACCATATATTTT. Drawing the rest from reference TRBV18 and TRBJ1-3, the complete variable domain is NAGVMQNPRHLVRRRGQEARLRCSPMKGHSHVYWYRQLPEEGLKFMVYLQKENIIDESGMPKERFSAEFPKEGPSILRIQQVVRGDSAAYFCASSRAEGRNTIYFGEGSWLTVV.

J is TRBJ1-2 and V is TRBV6-5, with D tentatively TRBD1 (5 bases). CDR1 is MNHEY, CDR2 SVGAGI, per germline. The CDR3 contains 16 residues. Trimming stripped 1 base from V and 4 bases from J, with 16 bases between. In nucleotides, the CDR3 is TGTGCCAGCAGTTACTTCGTTGGGGTGGGGCCCTATGGCTACACCTTC. Its protein product is CASSYFVGVGPYGYTF.

The J gene is TRBJ2-2, the V gene TRBV19, with D possibly being TRBD1 (5 bases). Trimming shortened V by 10 bases and J by 5 bases, and 17 bases separated the two germline ends. CDR1 and CDR2 from the germline V gene are LNHDA and SQIVND (reference sequence). The CDR3 runs to 14 residues. CDR3 residues: CAISDQGGTGELFF. DNA for the CDR3: TGTGCCATTTCCGACCAGGGTGGAACCGGGGAGCTGTTTTTT.

This clone came up once. This sequence joins TRBV4-1 and TRBJ2-6, with 10 bases fitting TRBD1. J lost 0 bases, V lost 2 bases, and 4 bases had no gene match. Per the germline V gene, CDR1 is MGHRA and CDR2 is YSYEKL. The CDR3 covers 18 residues. CDR3 nucleotide sequence: TGCGCCAGCAGCCAACCGGGACAGGGGATCTCTGGGGCCAACGTCCTGACTTTC. It yields the protein CASSQPGQGISGANVLTF.

This clone was counted a single time. The genes are TRBV28 and TRBJ1-2; possible D gene TRBD1, 6 bases. CDR1 is MDHEN, CDR2 SYDVKM, per germline. V was trimmed by 10 bases and J by 4 bases, leaving 13 bases between them. The CDR3 runs to 12 residues. The CDR3 here is CATRTESYGYTF. In nucleotides, the CDR3 is TGTGCCACCCGGACAGAAAGCTATGGCTACACCTTC.

This clone has a count of ten or more. The chain joins TRBV30 to TRBJ1-2; D gene unclear. CDR3 length: 11 residues. Looked up from germline, CDR1 is GTSNPN and CDR2 is SVGIG (reference sequence). V was pared by 3 bases and J by 3 bases, with 5 bases between. CDR3 DNA sequence: TGTGCCTGGAGGGGGTACTATGGCTACACCTTC. Translating it yields CAWRGYYGYTF.

This chain uses TRBV7-9 with TRBJ2-3; D not certain. Germline CDR1 is SEHNR and CDR2 is FQNEAQ (reference sequence). V was clipped by 0 bases and J by 0 bases, with 7 bases between them. This CDR3 has 15 amino acids. The CDR3 DNA follows: TGTGCCAGCAGCTTAGCCGGCCCTAGCACAGATACGCAGTATTTT. This codes for CASSLAGPSTDTQYF.

The V and J genes are TRBV4-2 and TRBJ2-5; 13 bases match TRBD2. J gave up 2 bases and V 4 bases, and 4 bases lay outside the gene matches. CDR1 LGHNA and CDR2 YNFKEQ come from the germline V gene. This CDR3 comprises 16 residues. This chain's CDR3 is CASSPGTSGEQETQYF. Here the CDR3 DNA reads TGTGCCAGCAGCCCAGGGACTAGCGGGGAACAAGAGACCCAGTACTTC.

The chain uses TRBV5-1 and TRBJ2-3; 7 bases map to TRBD2. Germline V gene data show CDR1 as SGHRS and CDR2 as YFSETQ. The V segment lost 0 bases and the J segment 2 bases; nucleotides outside the gene matches: 3. The CDR3 is 15 residues long. This CDR3 reads CASSLGGTITDTQYF. The CDR3 DNA sequence: TGCGCCAGCAGCTTGGGGGGGACTATCACAGATACGCAGTATTTT.